This TCR beta chain is from a study of cytomegalovirus exposure and HLA in healthy donors. Broader study findings: Among TCR beta chains of equal frequency, HLA-associated ones were more clonally expanded in a later analysis.

About this clone: The antigen is undetermined.

V lost 4 bases to trimming and J lost 4 bases; unmatched junction nucleotides: 11. This CDR3 is 17 amino acids long. Germline CDR1 and CDR2: SGHVS and FQNEAQ. PCR involved 60 Vbeta and 13 Jbeta primers. This table comes from immunoSEQ multiplex PCR, and its TCRdb copy is limited to in-frame clones, with some not included. The sample consists of fewer than 150,000 clones, roughly four fifths of them appearing once. The donors comprised healthy bone marrow donors. The sample taken for sequencing was PBMCs. The chain uses TRBV7-8 and TRBJ2-2; TRBD1 agrees at 8 bases. This sequence originates from a woman younger than 30 in good health and CMV-seronegative. The CDR3 DNA sequence: TGTGCCAGCAGCTCCGAACAGGACAGGGTGGGCACCGGGGAGCTGTTTTTT. Residues: CASSSEQDRVGTGELFF.